This entry lists 14 T cell receptor beta chains sequenced from one sample in a study of monozygotic twins with inflammatory bowel disease. TCRdb processed the 5' RACE reads again and assigns one entry to each CDR3 protein, with no DNA. The sample table sets out about 450,000 distinct CDR3 sequences. Sequenced: blood. Receptors were obtained from a human donor with ulcerative colitis or Crohn's disease, or a healthy co-twin of an affected twin (not recorded which).

The rearrangement joins TRBV7-7 to TRBJ2-2. CDR1 and CDR2 (germline): SSHAT, FNYEAQ (reference sequence). CDR3 length: 14 residues. CDR3 amino acids: CASSLDPDTGELFF.

The chain uses TRBV4-1 and TRBJ2-2; as DNA is missing, the TRBD1 call by TCRdb cannot be tested. Germline V gene data show CDR1 as MGHRA and CDR2 as YSYEKL. The CDR3 is made up of 16 amino acids. CDR3 amino acids: CASSQESGPLKRELFF.

The chain couples TRBV20-1 to TRBJ2-2; without DNA, the TCRdb call of TRBD2 cannot be checked. Germline CDR1 and CDR2: DFQATT and SNEGSKA (reference sequence). The length of the CDR3 is 17 residues. CDR3 sequence reads: CSAREGSGGVATGELFF.

CDR3 amino acids: CASTIAPSSYNEQFF. The V and J genes are TRBV4-1 and TRBJ2-1; without DNA, the TCRdb call of TRBD1 cannot be checked. The CDR3 runs to 15 residues. Germline V gives CDR1 MGHRA, CDR2 YSYEKL.

The rearrangement uses TRBV30 and TRBJ2-6. The CDR3 runs 13 residues. Germline V gene data show CDR1 as GTSNPN and CDR2 as SVGIG (reference sequence). The CDR3 is CAWSYSGANVLTF. Based on the CDR3 plus reference TRBV30 and TRBJ2-6, the full variable domain is SQTIHQWPATLVQPVGSPLSLECTVEGTSNPNLYWYRQAAGRGLQLLFYSVGIGQISSEVPQNLSASRPQDRQFILSSKKLLLSDSGFYLCAWSYSGANVLTFGAGSRLTVL.

This sequence joins TRBV4-1 and TRBJ2-1. The CDR3 covers 15 residues. CDR1 is MGHRA, CDR2 YSYEKL, per germline. The CDR3 region is CASSQGVGVYNEQFF.

The chain has TRBV6-2 or TRBV6-3 and TRBJ1-2; checking the TCRdb D call of TRBD1 is not possible without DNA. The CDR3 consists of 16 residues. Germline V lookup: CDR1 MNHEY, CDR2 SVGEGT. The CDR3 loop is CASSSLPGQGAYGYTF.

The chain joins TRBV12-3 or TRBV12-4 to TRBJ2-5; the TCRdb D gene call, TRBD2, has no DNA to confirm it. The CDR3 contains 13 residues. CDR3 in amino acids: CASSPSGRETQYF.

The chain recombines TRBV25-1 with TRBJ2-4; TCRdb names TRBD1, which stays unverified in the absence of DNA. Per germline, CDR1 MGHDK and CDR2 SYGVNS. The CDR3 covers 11 residues. CDR3 sequence reads: CASPGWVIQYF.

This chain joins TRBV5-4 and TRBJ2-1; the TRBD1 assignment by TCRdb is unverifiable without DNA. The germline V gene has CDR1 SGHNT and CDR2 YYREEE (reference sequence). The length of the CDR3 is 14 residues. The CDR3 reads CASSPRGRENEQFF.

CDR3 protein: CASGNQDSTGELFF. The chain couples TRBV28 to TRBJ2-2. The CDR3 spans 14 residues. From germline, CDR1 is MDHEN and CDR2 SYDVKM.

The chain recombines TRBV5-1 with TRBJ1-1. Germline V gives CDR1 SGHRS, CDR2 YFSETQ. This CDR3 region has 16 residues. Here the CDR3 reads CASSLTESERRTEAFF.

The chain is built from TRBV7-9 and TRBJ2-3. The CDR3 is made up of 15 amino acids. Germline V lookup: CDR1 SEHNR, CDR2 FQNEAQ (reference sequence). The CDR3 sequence is CASSLAGTITDTQYF.

The J gene is TRBJ1-2, the V gene TRBV12-3 or TRBV12-4; TCRdb's D call, TRBD1, is unchecked because there is no DNA. This CDR3 is 17 amino acids long. The chain's CDR3 is CASSISGVQGTNYGYTF.